A selection of T cell receptor beta chains follows, all from one sample in a study of blood T cells in healthy people across ages. One entry per CDR3 protein, called by TCRdb with MiXCR from the 5' RACE reads. The sample contains about 590,000 distinct CDR3 sequences, approximately 30% of which appear only once. Material: blood. These receptors were collected from a woman aged 80 or over in good health. The CDR3 runs from the conserved cysteine through the conserved F or W. The order of the fields is V gene, clone size, D gene, J gene, CDR3 protein, CDR3 DNA. The D gene is left open where the match is weak. Clone size appears in some rows only: once, few, many, or a class for an expanded clone.

>TRBV7-2|-|TRBD1|TRBJ1-2
CASSSGQGAWGYTF
TGTGCCAGCAGCTCTGGACAGGGGGCTTGGGGCTACACCTTC
>TRBV5-4|many|-|TRBJ2-4
CASSLAREGIQYF
TGTGCCAGCAGCTTGGCCCGAGAGGGCATTCAGTACTTC
>TRBV28|few|-|TRBJ1-6
CASSLIRDYNSPLHF
TGTGCCAGCAGTTTAATCAGGGACTATAATTCACCCCTCCACTTT
>TRBV6-1|-|-|TRBJ1-5
CASTDRDGINNQPQHF
TGTGCCAGCACTGATCGGGACGGAATTAACAATCAGCCCCAGCATTTT
>TRBV4-1|-|-|TRBJ1-5
CASSQEGGRAGNQPQHF
TGCGCCAGCAGCCAAGAGGGCGGCAGGGCTGGCAATCAGCCCCAGCATTTT
>TRBV5-1|-|TRBD2|TRBJ2-5
CASSLAGTSVTETQYF
TGCGCCAGCAGCTTGGCCGGGACTAGCGTTACGGAGACCCAGTACTTC
>TRBV20-1|many|TRBD2|TRBJ2-3
CSAAGRTSGYGTDTQYF
TGCAGTGCTGCGGGCAGGACTAGCGGTTATGGCACAGATACGCAGTATTTT
>TRBV7-3|many|TRBD1|TRBJ1-1
CASSLTPDRAGTEAFF
TGTGCCAGCAGCTTAACCCCGGACAGGGCGGGCACTGAAGCTTTCTTT
>TRBV5-6|many|-|TRBJ2-1
CASSGRGATTYNEQFF
TGTGCCAGCAGCGGCCGGGGGGCTACTACCTACAATGAGCAGTTCTTC
>TRBV19|-|-|TRBJ2-1
CASSIVGQPGEQFF
TGTGCCAGTAGTATAGTAGGACAGCCAGGGGAGCAGTTCTTC
>TRBV5-1|-|-|TRBJ1-6
CASRRTENNSPLHF
TGCGCCAGCCGCCGGACAGAGAATAATTCACCCCTCCACTTT
>TRBV5-1|many|-|TRBJ1-1
CASNSQGRDTEAFF
TGCGCCAGCAATTCACAGGGACGGGACACTGAAGCTTTCTTT
>TRBV20-1|-|-|TRBJ2-1
CRARAGEGARFF
TGCAGGGCTAGAGCGGGGGAGGGGGCGAGGTTCTTC
>TRBV5-1|many|TRBD1|TRBJ1-2
CASSLVVGDRGYGYTF
TGCGCCAGCAGCTTGGTCGTCGGTGACAGGGGCTATGGCTACACCTTC
>TRBV5-1|few|-|TRBJ2-1
CASSLVGASSYNEQFF
TGCGCCAGCAGCTTGGTGGGGGCAAGCTCCTACAATGAGCAGTTCTTC
>TRBV20-1|-|-|TRBJ1-6
CSASATGVGSPLHF
TGCAGTGCTTCCGCGACAGGAGTGGGATCACCCCTCCACTTT
>TRBV6-2/TRBV6-3|many|-|TRBJ2-7
CASSYRQNGEQYF
TGTGCCAGCAGTTACCGACAGAACGGCGAGCAGTACTTC
>TRBV6-6|few|TRBD1|TRBJ1-6
CASSYSGQGDSPPHF
TGTGCCAGCAGTTATTCGGGACAGGGTGATTCACCCCCCCACTTT
>TRBV20-1|-|TRBD2|TRBJ2-1
CSASPGLVVGEQFF
TGCAGTGCTAGCCCGGGACTAGTAGTAGGTGAGCAGTTCTTC
>TRBV4-2|many|TRBD1|TRBJ1-2
CASSQDPDRSGYTF
TGTGCCAGCAGCCAAGATCCGGACAGGTCAGGCTACACCTTC
>TRBV7-9|-|TRBD2|TRBJ2-1
CASSTTSGPYSEQFF
TGTGCCAGCAGCACTACTAGCGGGCCCTACAGTGAGCAGTTCTTC
>TRBV10-3|-|TRBD1|TRBJ1-5
CAVRQTGDQPQHF
TGTGCCGTCAGGCAAACAGGGGACCAGCCCCAGCATTTT
>TRBV11-2|many|-|TRBJ2-7
CASSSRDGGPSYEQYF
TGTGCCAGCAGCTCGCGGGACGGGGGGCCCTCCTACGAGCAGTACTTC
>TRBV4-2|few|-|TRBJ1-2
CASSQDQTEDYGYTF
TGTGCCAGCAGCCAAGATCAGACAGAGGACTATGGCTACACCTTC
>TRBV5-5|few|TRBD1|TRBJ1-1
CASSLWDRGDTEAFF
TGTGCCAGCAGCCTCTGGGACAGGGGGGACACTGAAGCTTTCTTT
>TRBV15|few|-|TRBJ2-2
CATSRDRARELFF
TGTGCCACCAGCAGAGACAGGGCAAGGGAGCTGTTTTTT
>TRBV5-1|few|TRBD1|TRBJ1-1
CASSWTGGFNTEAFF
TGCGCCAGCAGCTGGACAGGGGGCTTTAACACTGAAGCTTTCTTT
>TRBV10-3|-|-|TRBJ2-2
CATLSFKGANTGELFF
TGTGCCACCCTGTCGTTCAAGGGCGCAAACACCGGGGAGCTGTTTTTT
>TRBV7-9|many|TRBD2|TRBJ2-3
CASSSHAPGTSGGTDTQYF
TGTGCCAGCAGCTCCCATGCCCCCGGGACTAGCGGGGGAACAGATACGCAGTATTTT
>TRBV2|many|-|TRBJ1-5
CASRDDSYRNQPQHF
TGTGCCAGCAGAGATGACAGTTATCGCAATCAGCCCCAGCATTTT
>TRBV14|many|TRBD1|TRBJ2-1
CASSSRDSYNEQFF
TGTGCCAGCAGCTCCCGGGACAGCTACAATGAGCAGTTCTTC
>TRBV7-9|many|-|TRBJ2-3
CASSFDLTDTQYF
TGTGCCAGCAGCTTCGACTTAACAGATACGCAGTATTTT
>TRBV20-1|few|TRBD2|TRBJ2-5
CSARGPGLAGGETQYF
TGCAGTGCCCGGGGTCCGGGACTAGCGGGGGGTGAGACCCAGTACTTC
>TRBV10-3|many|-|TRBJ1-5
CAISEGNQPQHF
TGTGCCATCAGTGAGGGGAATCAGCCCCAGCATTTT
>TRBV6-2/TRBV6-3|many|-|TRBJ2-7
CASRLGGLSSYEQYF
TGTGCCAGCAGATTAGGAGGGCTTAGCTCCTACGAGCAGTACTTC
>TRBV6-5|many|-|TRBJ2-3
CATARAQATDTQYF
TGTGCCACCGCCCGGGCTCAGGCGACAGATACGCAGTATTTT
>TRBV16|many|-|TRBJ2-4
CASSRLGTGPYQYF
TGTGCCAGCAGCCGCCTCGGGACGGGCCCGTATCAGTACTTC
>TRBV7-2|many|-|TRBJ2-7
CASSLSRYEQYF
TGTGCCAGCAGCCTAAGCCGGTACGAGCAGTACTTC
>TRBV30|-|-|TRBJ2-2
CAWSVKGYTGELFF
TGTGCCTGGAGTGTAAAAGGTTACACCGGGGAGCTGTTTTTT
>TRBV6-6|-|-|TRBJ2-1
CASSRGTREKNEQFF
TGTGCCAGCAGCCGCGGGACGAGAGAGAAGAATGAGCAGTTCTTC
>TRBV12-3/TRBV12-4|few|TRBD1|TRBJ1-6
CASSPGGMRSPLHF
TGTGCCAGCAGCCCAGGGGGGATGCGTTCACCCCTCCACTTT
>TRBV18|many|-|TRBJ2-5
CASSVGNQETQYF
TGTGCCAGCTCGGTGGGAAACCAAGAGACCCAGTACTTC
>TRBV29-1|few|-|TRBJ1-1
CSARPMNTEAFF
TGCAGCGCGCGGCCCATGAACACTGAAGCTTTCTTT
>TRBV5-1|-|-|TRBJ1-6
CASRPASSYNSPLHF
TGCGCCAGCAGGCCAGCAAGCTCCTATAATTCACCCCTCCACTTT
>TRBV12-3/TRBV12-4|-|-|TRBJ1-3
CASSPGLTSGNTIYF
TGTGCCAGCAGTCCGGGACTTACCTCTGGAAACACCATATATTTT